The clone carrying this T cell receptor (beta chain) was recorded at least ten times. The antigen remains undetermined. cDNA was made by 5'RACE with 10-nucleotide random UMIs. A single record per CDR3 protein comes from TCRdb applying MiXCR to the 5' RACE reads. This sample carries approximately 28,000 distinct CDR3 sequences, about an eighth of them seen once, and the ten largest clones take more than 4.5%. Germline V CDR1 and CDR2: SGHDT, YYEEEE. V was clipped by 4 bases and J by 7 bases, with 14 bases between them. The CDR3 is made up of 14 amino acids. This sample is drawn from a study of neurological immune-mediated disorders. Study-level results: Expanded clones shared no CDR3 amino acid sequences across subjects, suggesting private repertoires in all groups.

As to time point: technical triplicate 2. The cells used in sorted libraries, CD4+ or CD8+ T cells, numbered 1 million. The rearrangement joins TRBV5-6 to TRBJ2-2; a possible D gene is TRBD1 (5 bases). This TCR derives from a female donor with HTLV-1-associated myelopathy (HAM/TSP). The sequencing sample was made of CD4+ T cells from blood. The CDR3 bases are TGTGCCAGCAGCCCCAGGGTCCGTGTCGGGGAGCTGTTTTTT. Amino acids: CASSPRVRVGELFF. Drawing the rest from reference TRBV5-6 and TRBJ2-2, the complete variable domain is DAGVTQSPTHLIKTRGQQVTLRCSPKSGHDTVSWYQQALGQGPQFIFQYYEEEERQRGNFPDRFSGHQFPNYSSELNVNALLLGDSALYLCASSPRVRVGELFFGEGSRLTVL.